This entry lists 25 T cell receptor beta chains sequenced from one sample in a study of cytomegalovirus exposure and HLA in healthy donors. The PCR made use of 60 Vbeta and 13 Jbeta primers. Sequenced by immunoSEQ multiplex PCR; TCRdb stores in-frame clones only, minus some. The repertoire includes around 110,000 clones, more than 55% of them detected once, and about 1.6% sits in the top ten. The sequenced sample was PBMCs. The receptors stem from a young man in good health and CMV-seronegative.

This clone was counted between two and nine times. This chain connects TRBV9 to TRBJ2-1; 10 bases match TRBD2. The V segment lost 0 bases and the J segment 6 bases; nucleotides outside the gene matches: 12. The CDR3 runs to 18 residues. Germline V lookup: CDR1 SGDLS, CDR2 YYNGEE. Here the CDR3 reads CASSVGGSGGPPLNEQFF. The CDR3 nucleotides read TGTGCCAGCAGCGTAGGGGGTAGCGGGGGGCCCCCGCTCAATGAGCAGTTCTTC.

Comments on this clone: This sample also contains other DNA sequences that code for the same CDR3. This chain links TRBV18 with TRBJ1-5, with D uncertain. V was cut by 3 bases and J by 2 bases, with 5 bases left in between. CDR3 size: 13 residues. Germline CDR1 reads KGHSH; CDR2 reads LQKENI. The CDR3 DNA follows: TGTGCCAGCTCACCGGGCGGCAATCAGCCCCAGCATTTT. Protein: CASSPGGNQPQHF.

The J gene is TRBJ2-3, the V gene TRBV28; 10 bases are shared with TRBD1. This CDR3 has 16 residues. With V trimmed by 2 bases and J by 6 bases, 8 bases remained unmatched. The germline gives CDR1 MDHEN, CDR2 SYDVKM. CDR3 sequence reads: CASSLLGQGDRDTQYF. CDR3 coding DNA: TGTGCCAGCAGTTTACTCGGACAGGGGGATCGTGATACGCAGTATTTT.

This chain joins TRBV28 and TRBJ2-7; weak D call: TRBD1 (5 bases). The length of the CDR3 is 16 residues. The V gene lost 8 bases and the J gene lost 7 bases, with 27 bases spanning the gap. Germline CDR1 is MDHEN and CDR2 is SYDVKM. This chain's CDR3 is CASAGLRSSPGGEQYF. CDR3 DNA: TGTGCCAGCGCAGGGTTACGGTCTTCCCCGGGCGGTGAGCAGTACTTC.

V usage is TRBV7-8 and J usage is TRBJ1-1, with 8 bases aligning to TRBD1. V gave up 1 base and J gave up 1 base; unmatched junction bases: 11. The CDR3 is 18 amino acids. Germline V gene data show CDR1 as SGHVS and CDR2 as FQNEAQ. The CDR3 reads CASSLGRDRSNPNTEAFF. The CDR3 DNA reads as TGTGCCAGCAGCTTAGGGCGGGACAGGTCCAACCCGAACACTGAAGCTTTCTTT.

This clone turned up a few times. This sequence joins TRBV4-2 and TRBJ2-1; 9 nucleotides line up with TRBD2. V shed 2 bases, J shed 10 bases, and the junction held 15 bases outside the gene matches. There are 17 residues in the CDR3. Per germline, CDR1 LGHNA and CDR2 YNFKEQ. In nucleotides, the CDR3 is TGTGCCAGCAGCCAACGTAATGAGGCGGGGGGGCGGAACGAGCAGTTCTTC. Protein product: CASSQRNEAGGRNEQFF.

The CDR3 nucleotides are TGTGCCAGCAGTGTGACAGACAGCACAGATACGCAGTATTTT. Protein product: CASSVTDSTDTQYF. This sequence joins TRBV6-1 and TRBJ2-3; a weak D match, TRBD1 (5 bases). Germline CDR1 is MNHNS and CDR2 is SASEGT. Trimming took 4 bases from V and 0 from J, leaving 8 bases between them. The CDR3 sequence is 14 residues long.

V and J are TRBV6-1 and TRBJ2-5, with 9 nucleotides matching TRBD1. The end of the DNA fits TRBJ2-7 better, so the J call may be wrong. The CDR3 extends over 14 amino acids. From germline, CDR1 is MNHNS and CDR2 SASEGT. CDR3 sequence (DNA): TGTGCCAGCAGTGCCCAGGACAGGGGCTACGAGCAGTACTTC. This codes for CASSAQDRGYEQYF.

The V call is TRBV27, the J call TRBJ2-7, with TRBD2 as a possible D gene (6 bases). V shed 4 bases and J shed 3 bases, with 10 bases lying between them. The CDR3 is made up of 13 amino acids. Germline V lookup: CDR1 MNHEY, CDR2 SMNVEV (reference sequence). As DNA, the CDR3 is TGTGCCAGCAGTTCCATGGGACTCTACGAGCAGTACTTC. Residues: CASSSMGLYEQYF.

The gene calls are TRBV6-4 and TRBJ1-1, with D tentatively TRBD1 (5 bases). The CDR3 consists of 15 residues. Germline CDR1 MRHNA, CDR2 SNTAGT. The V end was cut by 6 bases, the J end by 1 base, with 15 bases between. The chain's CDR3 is CASRRTSVANTEAFF. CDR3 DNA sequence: TGTGCCAGCAGGAGGACATCTGTAGCGAACACTGAAGCTTTCTTT.

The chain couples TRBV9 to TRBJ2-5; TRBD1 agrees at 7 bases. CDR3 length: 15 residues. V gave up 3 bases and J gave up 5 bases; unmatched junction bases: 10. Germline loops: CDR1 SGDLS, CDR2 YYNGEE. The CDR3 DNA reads TGTGCCAGCAGCGAGACACAGGGGTTGTGGGAGACCCAGTACTTC. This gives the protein CASSETQGLWETQYF. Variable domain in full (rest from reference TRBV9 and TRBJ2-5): DSGVTQTPKHLITATGQRVTLRCSPRSGDLSVYWYQQSLDQGLQFLIQYYNGEERAKGNILERFSAQQFPDLHSELNLSSLELGDSALYFCASSETQGLWETQYFGPGTRLLVL.

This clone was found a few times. CDR3 in DNA: TGCAGCGCTCCTTCGGGGCTAGCGGGGGCGCAGTATTTT. As protein: CSAPSGLAGAQYF. The V gene is TRBV29-1, the J gene TRBJ2-3; the match to TRBD2 covers 10 bases. Germline loops: CDR1 SQVTM, CDR2 ANQGSEA. V was clipped by 7 bases and J by 10 bases; unmatched bases: 11. This CDR3 is built from 13 residues.

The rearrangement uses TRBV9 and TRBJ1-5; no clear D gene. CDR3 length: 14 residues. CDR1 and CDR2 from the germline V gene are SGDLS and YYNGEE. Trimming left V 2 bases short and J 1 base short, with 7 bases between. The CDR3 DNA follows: TGTGCCAGCAGCGTCGGACTGAGCAATCAGCCCCAGCATTTT. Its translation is CASSVGLSNQPQHF. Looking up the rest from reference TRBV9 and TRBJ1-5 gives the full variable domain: DSGVTQTPKHLITATGQRVTLRCSPRSGDLSVYWYQQSLDQGLQFLIQYYNGEERAKGNILERFSAQQFPDLHSELNLSSLELGDSALYFCASSVGLSNQPQHFGDGTRLSIL.

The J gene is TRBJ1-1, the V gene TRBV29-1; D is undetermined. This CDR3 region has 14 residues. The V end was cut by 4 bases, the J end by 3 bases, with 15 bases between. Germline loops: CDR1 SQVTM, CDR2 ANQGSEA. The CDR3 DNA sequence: TGCAGCGTTGCGTTCGGCGGAGCGGACACTGAAGCTTTCTTT. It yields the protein CSVAFGGADTEAFF.

In DNA form, the CDR3 reads TGTGCCACCAGCAGAGAAACAGGGCCGAACTATGGCTACACCTTC. Encoded protein: CATSRETGPNYGYTF. This chain connects TRBV15 to TRBJ1-2, with D possibly being TRBD1 (6 bases). V shed 0 bases and J shed 2 bases, with 10 bases lying between them. This CDR3 has 15 residues. CDR1 and CDR2 (germline): LNHNV, YYDKDF (reference sequence).

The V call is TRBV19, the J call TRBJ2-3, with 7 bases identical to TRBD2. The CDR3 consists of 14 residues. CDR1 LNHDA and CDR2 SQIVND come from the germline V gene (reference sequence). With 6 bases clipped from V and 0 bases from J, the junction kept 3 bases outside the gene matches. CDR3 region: CASSLAASTDTQYF. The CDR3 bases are TGTGCCAGTAGCCTAGCGGCTAGCACAGATACGCAGTATTTT.

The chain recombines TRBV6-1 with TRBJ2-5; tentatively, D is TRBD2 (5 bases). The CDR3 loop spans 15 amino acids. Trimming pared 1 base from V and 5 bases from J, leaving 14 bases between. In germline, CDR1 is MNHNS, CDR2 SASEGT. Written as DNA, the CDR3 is TGTGCCAGCAGTGAAGGTTTTAGGACTCTGGAGACCCAGTACTTC. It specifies CASSEGFRTLETQYF.

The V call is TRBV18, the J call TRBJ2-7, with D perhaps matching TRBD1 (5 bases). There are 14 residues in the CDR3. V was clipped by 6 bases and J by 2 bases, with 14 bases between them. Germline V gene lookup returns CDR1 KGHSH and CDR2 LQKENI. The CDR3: CASSPVGPTYEQYF. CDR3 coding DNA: TGTGCCAGCTCCCCAGTGGGGCCGACCTACGAGCAGTACTTC.

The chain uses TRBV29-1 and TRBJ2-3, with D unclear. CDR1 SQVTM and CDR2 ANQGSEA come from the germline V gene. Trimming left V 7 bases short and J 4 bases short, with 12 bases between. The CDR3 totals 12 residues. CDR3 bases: TGCAGCGGGTGGTGGGCGCCAGATACGCAGTATTTT. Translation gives CSGWWAPDTQYF.

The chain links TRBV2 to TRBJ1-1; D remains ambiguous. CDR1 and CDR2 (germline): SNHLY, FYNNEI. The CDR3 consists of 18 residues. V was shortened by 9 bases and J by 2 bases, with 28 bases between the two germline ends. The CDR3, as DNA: TGTGCCAGTGAACCCCTGTACCGTCCCGGGAAGATAAACACTGAAGCTTTCTTT. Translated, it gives CASEPLYRPGKINTEAFF.

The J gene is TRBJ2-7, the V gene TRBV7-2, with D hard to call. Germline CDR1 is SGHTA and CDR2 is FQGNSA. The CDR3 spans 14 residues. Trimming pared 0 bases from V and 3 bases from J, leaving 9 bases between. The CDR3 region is CASSLAQFFYEQYF. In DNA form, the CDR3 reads TGTGCCAGCAGCTTAGCGCAGTTTTTCTACGAGCAGTACTTC.

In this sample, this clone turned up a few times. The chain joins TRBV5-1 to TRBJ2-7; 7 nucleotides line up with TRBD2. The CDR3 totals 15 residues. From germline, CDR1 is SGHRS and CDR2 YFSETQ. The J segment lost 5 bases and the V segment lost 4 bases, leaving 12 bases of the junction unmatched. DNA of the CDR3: TGCGCCAGCAGCCACACAGCGGGGCCTGGGGACGAGCAGTACTTC. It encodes CASSHTAGPGDEQYF.

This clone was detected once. The CDR3: CASSYSGLGHTYEQYF. DNA of the CDR3: TGTGCCAGCAGTTACTCTGGGTTAGGACACACCTACGAGCAGTACTTC. The rearrangement uses TRBV6-5 and TRBJ2-7; perhaps TRBD1 as D (5 bases). Looked up from germline, CDR1 is MNHEY and CDR2 is SVGAGI. The germline V and J ends were trimmed by 0 bases and 2 bases, with 14 bases remaining between them. CDR3 size: 16 residues.

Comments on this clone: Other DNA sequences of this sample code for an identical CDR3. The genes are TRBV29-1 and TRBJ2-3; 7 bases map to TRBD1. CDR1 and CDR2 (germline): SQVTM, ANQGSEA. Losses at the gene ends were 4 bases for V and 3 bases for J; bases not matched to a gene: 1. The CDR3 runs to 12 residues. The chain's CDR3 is CSVVTGTDTQYF. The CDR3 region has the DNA TGCAGCGTTGTGACAGGGACAGATACGCAGTATTTT.

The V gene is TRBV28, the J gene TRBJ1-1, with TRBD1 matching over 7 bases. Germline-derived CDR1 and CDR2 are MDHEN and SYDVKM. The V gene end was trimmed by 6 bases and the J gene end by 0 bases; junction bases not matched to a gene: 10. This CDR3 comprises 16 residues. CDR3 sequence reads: CASRPNRGLMNTEAFF. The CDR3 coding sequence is TGTGCCAGCAGGCCGAACAGGGGATTAATGAACACTGAAGCTTTCTTT.